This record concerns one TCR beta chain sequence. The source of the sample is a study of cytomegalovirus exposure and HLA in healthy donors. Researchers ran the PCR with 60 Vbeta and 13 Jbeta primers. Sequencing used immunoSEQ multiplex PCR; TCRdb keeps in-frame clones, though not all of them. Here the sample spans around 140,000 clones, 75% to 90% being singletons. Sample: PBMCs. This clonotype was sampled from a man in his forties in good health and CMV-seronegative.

The CDR3 reads CAWTSRVLQNTEAFF. In DNA, the CDR3 is TGTGCCTGGACCTCCCGGGTCCTACAAAACACTGAAGCTTTCTTT. The chain uses TRBV30 and TRBJ1-1; D gene uncertain. CDR3 length: 15 amino acids. V lost 4 bases and J 2 bases, leaving 17 bases between the germline ends. Germline CDR1 and CDR2: GTSNPN and SVGIG (reference sequence).